Presented here are 3 T cell receptor beta chains from one specimen sequenced in a study of T cells expressing NK-cell markers. TCRdb reanalyzed the 5' RACE reads and collapses them to one entry per CDR3 protein, without DNA. The sample totals about 460,000 distinct CDR3 sequences; its top ten clones hold 1.4% to 1.5%. The source material was blood T cells: a sorted CD56 or NKG2C T cell subset, CD4+ or CD8+ T cells, or bulk PBMC T cells (not recorded which). The receptors were sampled from a woman aged 45 to 65 in good health.

The chain has TRBV29-1 and TRBJ2-7; TCRdb lists TRBD2, though no DNA is available to test this call. Germline CDR1 SQVTM, CDR2 ANQGSEA. This CDR3 comprises 15 residues. CDR3 sequence reads: CSVGIGTTSSYEQYF.

This sequence joins TRBV9 and TRBJ2-1; the TRBD2 assignment by TCRdb is unverifiable without DNA. CDR1 SGDLS and CDR2 YYNGEE come from the germline V gene. CDR3 size: 14 residues. This chain's CDR3 is CASSVGGSYNEQFF. Full variable domain (missing parts from reference TRBV9 and TRBJ2-1): DSGVTQTPKHLITATGQRVTLRCSPRSGDLSVYWYQQSLDQGLQFLIQYYNGEERAKGNILERFSAQQFPDLHSELNLSSLELGDSALYFCASSVGGSYNEQFFGPGTRLTVL.

The V gene is TRBV27, the J gene TRBJ1-4; lacking DNA, the TRBD1 call made by TCRdb goes unchecked. The V gene's germline CDR1 is MNHEY and CDR2 SMNVEV (reference sequence). This CDR3 has 14 residues. CDR3 region: CASSLEGSGEKLFF.